This T cell receptor beta chain was obtained from a study of T cells in Graves' hyperthyroidism and ophthalmopathy. Regarding the study as a whole: Blood also showed most of the thyroid clonotypes that were expanded above 0.001.

Ophthalmopathy patients had Clinical Activity Score at least 3, NOSPECS grade at least 4, duration under 3 months. Clinical symptoms, serum thyroxine and TRAb, thyroid ultrasound and orbital computed tomography together formed the diagnostic basis. This clonotype has ten or more counts. Antigen specificity is unknown. Amplification targeted TCR beta CDR3 regions from RNA transcripts. TCR CDR3 underwent first-round RT-PCR with the HTBI primer set. TCRdb recomputed calls from the multiplex PCR reads with MiXCR, one row per CDR3 protein. The sample comprises roughly 500,000 distinct CDR3 sequences, less than 25% of which are singletons, and 11% rests with the top ten. The CDR3 consists of 12 residues. The V gene lost 2 bases and the J gene lost 9 bases, with 10 bases spanning the gap.

The chain carries TRBV12-3 or TRBV12-4 and TRBJ1-2; D is unclear. The sequenced sample was blood. This clonotype was sampled from a woman aged 25-40 years with Graves' ophthalmopathy. The CDR3 loop reads CASSLWERSYTF. The CDR3 nucleotides are TGTGCCAGCAGTTTATGGGAGCGAAGCTACACCTTC.